The rows below give T cell receptor beta chains drawn from one sample of a study of radiation and T cells in renal cell carcinoma. Profiling relied on immunoSEQ multiplex PCR, and the TCRdb table lists in-frame clones only, not all of them. The repertoire holds about 8,400 clones, with about 60% as singletons. The sample here was tumor tissue, taken from a patient whose treatment was nephrectomy without radiotherapy. These receptor sequences come from a man aged 55 to 70 with renal cell carcinoma. Both conserved end residues are part of each CDR3. The D gene is left open where the match is weak. Clone sizes are given selectively: once, few, many, or a class where the clone is expanded.

TRBV7-2	-	-	TRBJ1-1	TGTGCCAGCAGCACCTACAGGGAAAACACTGAAGCTTTCTTT	CASSTYRENTEAFF
TRBV7-2	-	-	TRBJ2-7	TGTGCCAGCAGCTTGGGCCGGACGCTCGAGCAGTACTTC	CASSLGRTLEQYF
TRBV2	-	once	TRBJ2-1	TGTGCCAGCGGCAGCGGATACAATGAGCAGTTCTTC	CASGSGYNEQFF
TRBV7-3	-	few	TRBJ2-3	TGTGCCAGCAGCTCCGGACAGCGCACAGATACGCAGTATTTT	CASSSGQRTDTQYF
TRBV5-6	TRBD2	-	TRBJ2-7	TGTGCCAGCAGCCCCGGGACTAGCGACGAACAGTACTTC	CASSPGTSDEQYF
TRBV19	-	-	TRBJ1-5	TGTGCCAGTAGAGGGGACCTGATCTATCAGCCCCAGCATTTT	CASRGDLIYQPQHF
TRBV27	TRBD1	-	TRBJ2-7	TGTGCCAGCAGTCCGACAGGGCTCTACGAGCAGTACTTC	CASSPTGLYEQYF
TRBV10-3	-	medium-sized	TRBJ2-7	TGTGCCATCAGTGGGGGACAAACGACCTACGAGCAGTACTTC	CAISGGQTTYEQYF
TRBV6-6	-	-	TRBJ2-7	TGTGCCAGCAGTTACTCGACCTGGTCCCCCTACGAGCAGTACTTC	CASSYSTWSPYEQYF
TRBV6-1	-	-	TRBJ1-6	TGTGCCAGCCGGAGGGAATCCGGGTACAATTCACCCCTCCACTTT	CASRRESGYNSPLHF
TRBV2	-	-	TRBJ1-1	TGTGCCAGCAGGGTAGACCTGAACACTGAAGCTTTCTTT	CASRVDLNTEAFF
TRBV28	TRBD1	few	TRBJ1-2	TGTGCCAGCAGTTCCACAGGGGGCGGTCTTGGCTACACCTTC	CASSSTGGGLGYTF
TRBV2	-	-	TRBJ2-5	TGTGCCAGCAGTGAAATAGGGTCCATCCAAGAGACCCAGTACTTC	CASSEIGSIQETQYF
TRBV7-6	TRBD1	few	TRBJ1-1	TGTGCCAGCAGCTTAGGGTCGAACAGGGGGACCAACACTGAAGCTTTCTTT	CASSLGSNRGTNTEAFF
TRBV11-2	-	-	TRBJ2-3	TGTGCCAGCAGCTTTATTTCAGATACGCAGTATTTT	CASSFISDTQYF
TRBV5-8	-	-	TRBJ2-6	TGTGCCAGCAGCTTTTGGGGCAGCAGGGCCAACGTCCTGACTTTC	CASSFWGSRANVLTF
TRBV5-4	TRBD2	-	TRBJ2-3	TGTGCCAGCAGCTTAAGCCTTAGCGGGAGGATCTCAGATACGCAGTATTTT	CASSLSLSGRISDTQYF
TRBV10-3	-	few	TRBJ2-7	TGTGCCATCAGTAAGGGAGGATACGAGCAGTACTTC	CAISKGGYEQYF
TRBV5-4	-	-	TRBJ1-1	TGTGCCAGCAGCTCCCGGACAGAGTGGAACTCTGAAGCTTTCTTT	CASSSRTEWNSEAFF
TRBV11-2	TRBD1	-	TRBJ2-1	TGTGCCAGCAGCTTAGGACAGGGGCGGCAGTTCTTC	CASSLGQGRQFF
TRBV6-5	-	-	TRBJ1-4	TGTGCCAGCAGTTACCCTAATGAAAAACTGTTTTTT	CASSYPNEKLFF
TRBV6-6	-	few	TRBJ2-2	TGTGCCAGCAGACCAGGGATTGCCGGGGAGCTGTTTTTT	CASRPGIAGELFF
TRBV6-5	-	-	TRBJ1-2	TGTGCCAGCAGTTACGGTCCGGGGGGTTGGGGCTACACCTTC	CASSYGPGGWGYTF
TRBV19	TRBD2	-	TRBJ2-7	TGTGCCAGTAGTATAGACGGGAGGGGGAAAACCTACGAGCAGTACTTC	CASSIDGRGKTYEQYF
TRBV5-4	-	-	TRBJ2-3	TGTGCCAGCAGCCCGACAGCAGATACGCAGTATTTT	CASSPTADTQYF
TRBV11-3	-	-	TRBJ1-4	TGTGCCAGCGGACGTGGCCAGGGTGAAAAACTGTTTTTT	CASGRGQGEKLFF
TRBV30	TRBD1	-	TRBJ1-5	TGTGCCTGGACCTCAAACAGGGGCGGCAATCAGCCCCAGCATTTT	CAWTSNRGGNQPQHF
TRBV5-1	-	-	TRBJ2-5	TGCGCCAGCAGCTTGGTAGCGACCCAAGAGACCCAGTACTTC	CASSLVATQETQYF
TRBV6-5	-	-	TRBJ1-5	TGTGCCAGCCGCTCGGGGGCGGAAGGCAATCAGCCCCAGCATTTT	CASRSGAEGNQPQHF
TRBV19	TRBD2	-	TRBJ2-1	TGTGCCACTCAAGTCCTTACCGGGACTAGCGGGAGAAGGAACAATGAGCAGTTCTTC	CATQVLTGTSGRRNNEQFF
TRBV18	-	few	TRBJ1-2	TGTGCCAGCTCACCAGAGGGAAACTATGGCTACACCTTC	CASSPEGNYGYTF
TRBV6-1	TRBD1	-	TRBJ1-1	TGTGCCAGCACCCTAGGAGAGGGGGCGAGGCCTGAAGCTTTCTTT	CASTLGEGARPEAFF
TRBV11-2	-	-	TRBJ2-1	TGTGCCAGCAGCTTAGGTATGGGCTACAATGAGCAGTTCTTC	CASSLGMGYNEQFF
TRBV6-1	-	-	TRBJ2-2	TGTGCCAGCACTGCCAGGGGTTCCACCGGGGAGCTGTTTTTT	CASTARGSTGELFF
TRBV7-2	-	-	TRBJ1-1	TGTGCCAGCAGCCTGGGACACTCGAACACTGAAGCTTTCTTT	CASSLGHSNTEAFF
TRBV5-8	-	-	TRBJ1-4	TGTGCCAGCAGCTTCAGAGGAAAACTGTTTTTT	CASSFRGKLFF
TRBV7-9	-	-	TRBJ2-7	TGTGCCAGCAGCTCCCCGCCTCCCTACGAGCAGTACTTC	CASSSPPPYEQYF
TRBV4-1	TRBD2	-	TRBJ2-1	TGCGCCAGCAGCCCCTGGCGGGGGGTATACAATGAGCAGTTCTTC	CASSPWRGVYNEQFF
TRBV10-1	-	-	TRBJ2-5	TGCGCCAGCAGTGAGTCGGGGACGGGAGAGGAGACCCAGTACTTC	CASSESGTGEETQYF
TRBV6-5	TRBD1	few	TRBJ1-3	TGTGCCAGCAGTACAGGGGGCATTCGAAACACCATATATTTT	CASSTGGIRNTIYF
TRBV10-3	TRBD2	-	TRBJ2-3	TGTGCCATCAGGGCTCCTAGCGGGGGGCGGCGGACGCAGTATTTT	CAIRAPSGGRRTQYF
TRBV19	-	-	TRBJ2-7	TGTGCCAGTAGCTCAGGGACCTCCTCCTACGAGCAGTACTTC	CASSSGTSSYEQYF
TRBV5-4	-	few	TRBJ1-1	TGTGCCAGCAGCTTCCGGGAGGGTGTTACTGAAGCTTTCTTT	CASSFREGVTEAFF
TRBV2	-	-	TRBJ1-5	TGTGCCAGCAGAGCCCAGGGGCCGGGTTATCAGCCCCAGCATTTT	CASRAQGPGYQPQHF
TRBV11-2	-	few	TRBJ1-2	TGTGCCAGCAGCTTAGGTTCAGGGGCGGGTGGCTACACCTTC	CASSLGSGAGGYTF
TRBV15	TRBD2	hyperexpanded	TRBJ2-7	TGTGCCACCAGCAGAGGGGTAGGACTAGCGGGAGCCGAGCAGTACTTC	CATSRGVGLAGAEQYF
TRBV4-2	TRBD1	few	TRBJ2-7	TGTGCCAGCAGCCAAGATTCAGGGGACAGTTCCTACGAGCAGTACTTC	CASSQDSGDSSYEQYF
TRBV7-8	TRBD1	once	TRBJ1-4	TGTGCCAGCAGCTTAGGACAGGGACCACGGAATGAAAAACTGTTTTTT	CASSLGQGPRNEKLFF
TRBV5-1	-	-	TRBJ2-1	TGCGCCAGCAGCTTGGGTAGGGGCCTTTCCTACAATGAGCAGTTCTTC	CASSLGRGLSYNEQFF
TRBV6-6	-	-	TRBJ1-5	TGTGCCAGCCACCGGGAGGGTCAGCCCCAGCATTTT	CASHREGQPQHF
TRBV5-1	-	few	TRBJ1-2	TGCGCCAGCACGGAATTCGGATTTAACTATGGCTACACCTTC	CASTEFGFNYGYTF
TRBV7-8	-	-	TRBJ2-3	TGTGCCAGCAGCCCCCGGGACTTCGGGGCGTCAGATACGCAGTATTTT	CASSPRDFGASDTQYF
TRBV9	-	large	TRBJ2-1	TGTGCCAGCAGCGTAGGTCGTTCCTACAATGAGCAGTTCTTC	CASSVGRSYNEQFF
TRBV30	-	medium-sized	TRBJ1-1	TGTGCCTGGAGTACAGGTTTGAACACTGAAGCTTTCTTT	CAWSTGLNTEAFF
TRBV29-1	-	-	TRBJ2-1	TGCAGCGTCCAGAGGGGGGCCTACAATGAGCAGTTCTTC	CSVQRGAYNEQFF
TRBV19	-	-	TRBJ1-2	TGTGCCAGTAGCTTTAGGGGGAACTATGGCTACACCTTC	CASSFRGNYGYTF
TRBV5-1	-	-	TRBJ2-7	TGCGCCAGCAGCTTGACTACTACAGGATACGAGCAGTACTTC	CASSLTTTGYEQYF
TRBV5-1	-	few	TRBJ1-2	TGCGCCAGCAGCCCGGGACGTTCCTATGGCTACACCTTC	CASSPGRSYGYTF